These 29 T cell receptor beta chains were all obtained from the same sample, sequenced in a study of somatic mutations in cytotoxic T cells in rheumatoid arthritis (dated by TCRdb to about 2017). Library method: the immunoSEQ multiplex PCR assay. Not all clones reach the TCRdb copy of this immuneACCESS table, which keeps in-frame sequences only. Checked studies attribute under half of the gap to unresolved V genes and leave the rest unexplained. This sample lists tens of thousands of clones; just over 85% were detected once. Of the sample, over 15% falls within the top ten clones. Sequencing was carried out using CD8+ T cells sorted from blood. The source of these receptors is a woman between 50 and 59 years old in good health.

This chain uses TRBV4-1 with TRBJ1-2; TRBD1 is a possible D gene (5 bases). This CDR3 spans 16 amino acids. Deletions cut 1 base from V and 6 bases from J, with 18 bases between. Germline values: CDR1 MGHRA, CDR2 YSYEKL. The CDR3 DNA is TGCGCCAGCAGCCAAGGTCGGGGCGGGACTGTGAATGGCTACACCTTC. Translating it yields CASSQGRGGTVNGYTF.

The J gene is TRBJ2-3, the V gene TRBV28, with D perhaps matching TRBD1 or TRBD2 (5 bases each). With 5 bases removed from V and 6 bases from J, the gap between germline ends came to 15 bases. The germline gives CDR1 MDHEN, CDR2 SYDVKM. The CDR3 has 14 amino acids. CDR3 in amino acids: CASSGTGRPDTQYF. CDR3 DNA sequence: TGTGCCAGCAGTGGTACGGGGCGCCCCGATACGCAGTATTTT.

The chain carries TRBV5-4 and TRBJ2-7; no clear D gene. Per the germline V gene, CDR1 is SGHNT and CDR2 is YYREEE (reference sequence). The CDR3 totals 12 residues. The ends were cut back, 4 bases at V and 3 bases at J, with 8 bases in the middle. This CDR3 reads CASSDPGYEQYF. CDR3 DNA sequence: TGTGCCAGCAGCGACCCAGGCTACGAGCAGTACTTC. Combining the CDR3 with reference TRBV5-4 and TRBJ2-7 gives the whole variable domain ETGVTQSPTHLIKTRGQQVTLRCSSQSGHNTVSWYQQALGQGPQFIFQYYREEENGRGNFPPRFSGLQFPNYSSELNVNALELDDSALYLCASSDPGYEQYFGPGTRLTVT.

The gene calls are TRBV7-6 and TRBJ2-3, with 10 bases fitting TRBD2. Per germline, CDR1 SGHVS and CDR2 FNYEAQ. The CDR3 runs 17 residues. After removal of 1 base from V and 6 bases from J, the junction contained 10 bases not matched to a gene. CDR3 sequence: CASSLVSSGGASDTQYF. The CDR3, as DNA: TGTGCCAGCAGCTTAGTATCGAGCGGGGGGGCATCCGATACGCAGTATTTT.

V usage is TRBV6-6 and J usage is TRBJ2-7; D uncertain. Germline V gene sequence: CDR1 MNHNY, CDR2 SVGAGI (reference sequence). The CDR3 is 12 residues long. Deletions cut 0 bases from V and 5 bases from J, with 5 bases between. The CDR3 protein is CASSYSPDEQYF. The CDR3 DNA reads TGTGCCAGCAGTTACTCGCCGGACGAGCAGTACTTC.

The chain joins TRBV5-4 to TRBJ1-6; no firm D call. Trimming removed 0 bases from V and 9 bases from J, with 10 bases in between. The CDR3 length is 14 residues. Germline loops: CDR1 SGHNT, CDR2 YYREEE (reference sequence). Written as DNA, the CDR3 is TGTGCCAGCAGCTTGGCCTGGGAGGCTTCACCCCTCCACTTT. Translating it yields CASSLAWEASPLHF.

The gene calls are TRBV5-4 and TRBJ2-7; D uncertain. With 0 bases removed from V and 1 base from J, the gap between germline ends came to 8 bases. Germline lookup yields CDR1 SGHNT and CDR2 YYREEE (reference sequence). This CDR3 contains 14 residues. Here the CDR3 reads CASSLGAESYEQYF. The DNA of the CDR3 is TGTGCCAGCAGCTTGGGGGCGGAATCCTACGAGCAGTACTTC.

V usage is TRBV27 and J usage is TRBJ2-2; D is possibly TRBD2 (6 bases). CDR3 length equals 16 residues. Germline V gives CDR1 MNHEY, CDR2 SMNVEV (reference sequence). Trimming cost V 6 bases and J 6 bases, with 20 bases left between them. The CDR3 region is CASSLAGIIMAGELFF. The CDR3 DNA reads as TGTGCCAGCAGCCTGGCGGGGATCATCATGGCCGGGGAGCTGTTTTTT.

This chain uses TRBV5-1 with TRBJ2-3; 12 positions agree with TRBD2. This CDR3 is 18 amino acids long. Trimming took 0 bases from V and 0 from J; bases not matched to a gene: 5. CDR1 and CDR2 (germline): SGHRS, YFSETQ. The CDR3 nucleotides read TGCGCCAGCAGCTTGGGGCTAGCGGGGGGGCCAAGCACAGATACGCAGTATTTT. Protein: CASSLGLAGGPSTDTQYF.

The V call is TRBV27, the J call TRBJ2-3; no clear D. This CDR3 spans 14 amino acids. V lost 6 bases, J lost 2 bases, and 12 bases lay in between. Germline values: CDR1 MNHEY, CDR2 SMNVEV (reference sequence). The CDR3 sequence is CASSPTDFTDTQYF. The CDR3 DNA reads as TGTGCCAGCAGCCCTACTGACTTCACAGATACGCAGTATTTT.

The rearrangement links TRBV4-3 to TRBJ1-1, with 7 bases identical to TRBD1. The CDR3 covers 16 residues. V lost 0 bases, J lost 4 bases, and 8 bases stayed unmatched. Germline V gene sequence: CDR1 LGHNA, CDR2 YSLEER. The CDR3 protein is CASSQDQGVGPTEAFF. Written as DNA, the CDR3 is TGCGCCAGCAGCCAAGATCAGGGGGTTGGGCCCACTGAAGCTTTCTTT.

The V gene is TRBV6-4, the J gene TRBJ2-3; D remains ambiguous. The CDR3 is 17 residues long. Germline-derived CDR1 and CDR2 are MRHNA and SNTAGT. Trimming shortened V by 3 bases and J by 1 base, and 17 bases separated the two germline ends. CDR3 residues: CASSETSPGEGTDTQYF. The CDR3 DNA is TGTGCCAGCAGTGAAACGTCTCCGGGTGAGGGCACAGATACGCAGTATTTT.

This chain links TRBV5-4 with TRBJ2-3; 9 bases are a match to TRBD1. Germline V gene sequence: CDR1 SGHNT, CDR2 YYREEE (reference sequence). CDR3 length: 16 amino acids. J was trimmed by 3 bases and V by 7 bases; bases with no gene match: 12. The CDR3 sequence: CASGGQGSDATDTQYF. CDR3 DNA sequence: TGTGCCAGCGGAGGACAGGGGTCAGATGCAACAGATACGCAGTATTTT.

The genes are TRBV9 and TRBJ2-3; D may be TRBD1 (6 bases). V shed 4 bases and J shed 1 base, with 10 bases lying between them. This CDR3 has 14 residues. Germline V gene lookup returns CDR1 SGDLS and CDR2 YYNGEE. CDR3 DNA sequence: TGTGCCAGCAGCTTAGGGGGAGGCACAGATACGCAGTATTTT. Amino acids: CASSLGGGTDTQYF.

This clone was seen a single time. The rearrangement uses TRBV7-2 and TRBJ2-1, with a possible D match to TRBD1 (7 bases). CDR3 length: 17 amino acids. V lost 2 bases, J lost 9 bases, and 23 bases lay in between. CDR1 is SGHTA and CDR2 is FQGNSA in the germline V gene. CDR3 sequence (DNA): TGTGCCAGCAGCTTAATTGGAGGGGGCACCGCTGGAAGTGAGCAGTTCTTC. It is translated as CASSLIGGGTAGSEQFF.

J is TRBJ2-1 and V is TRBV9; 11 bases are a match to TRBD2. The germline V gene encodes CDR1 SGDLS and CDR2 YYNGEE. This CDR3 has 16 amino acids. The J segment lost 5 bases and the V segment lost 3 bases, leaving 7 bases of the junction unmatched. In nucleotides, the CDR3 is TGTGCCAGCAGCGCCTATAGCGGGGGGGCCGACAATGAGCAGTTCTTC. Protein: CASSAYSGGADNEQFF.

In its sample, this clone was seen once. The V call is TRBV6-5, the J call TRBJ1-1, with a tentative D call TRBD1 (5 bases). CDR3 size: 15 residues. V lost 4 bases, J lost 7 bases, and 19 bases lay in between. Germline V gene sequence: CDR1 MNHEY, CDR2 SVGAGI. CDR3 DNA: TGTGCCAGCAGTTCTTCTAAGGGGTTTGGGGATGAAGCTTTCTTT. Translating gives CASSSSKGFGDEAFF.

The chain carries TRBV11-3 and TRBJ2-3, with no clear D. CDR3 length equals 16 residues. Germline lookup yields CDR1 SGHNT and CDR2 YENEEA. V dropped 5 bases and J dropped 2 bases, with 17 bases sitting between them. This CDR3 is CASSPGESLYTDTQYF. The CDR3 nucleotides are TGTGCCAGCAGCCCCGGAGAGTCTTTATACACAGATACGCAGTATTTT.

The CDR3 nucleotides read TGTGCCAGCAGCTCCTTCAGCTCTGGAAACACCATATATTTT. Its translation is CASSSFSSGNTIYF. The chain has TRBV7-9 and TRBJ1-3; no firm D call. This CDR3 spans 14 amino acids. Germline V lookup: CDR1 SEHNR, CDR2 FQNEAQ (reference sequence). The germline V and J ends were trimmed by 4 bases and 0 bases, with 7 bases remaining between them.

This chain connects TRBV9 to TRBJ1-2; D unclear. The germline V gene has CDR1 SGDLS and CDR2 YYNGEE. The CDR3 runs 15 residues. Trimming removed 0 bases at V and 4 bases at J, with 13 bases between. The CDR3, as DNA: TGTGCCAGCAGCGTAGAGAGCGGTCCTGGCTATGGCTACACCTTC. Protein sequence: CASSVESGPGYGYTF. The full variable domain, rest sourced from reference TRBV9 and TRBJ1-2, is DSGVTQTPKHLITATGQRVTLRCSPRSGDLSVYWYQQSLDQGLQFLIQYYNGEERAKGNILERFSAQQFPDLHSELNLSSLELGDSALYFCASSVESGPGYGYTFGSGTRLTVV.

In this sample, this clone turned up once. CDR3 in amino acids: CASSDARVNEQFF. The CDR3 DNA sequence: TGTGCCAGCAGCGACGCCCGGGTCAATGAGCAGTTCTTC. The V and J genes are TRBV6-5 and TRBJ2-1, with unresolved D. V was clipped by 6 bases and J by 6 bases, with 12 bases between them. The CDR3 has 13 amino acids. Per the germline V gene, CDR1 is MNHEY and CDR2 is SVGAGI.

The genes are TRBV6-4 and TRBJ1-6; D perhaps matches TRBD1 (5 bases). The CDR3 is 15 amino acids. The V end was cut by 4 bases, the J end by 5 bases, with 12 bases between. The germline V gene encodes CDR1 MRHNA and CDR2 SNTAGT. CDR3 sequence (DNA): TGTGCCAGCAGTGCGGGACCGGATGATAATTCACCCCTCCACTTT. Translated, it gives CASSAGPDDNSPLHF.

The rearrangement uses TRBV7-6 and TRBJ2-1; the D is unclear. Germline CDR1 reads SGHVS; CDR2 reads FNYEAQ. The CDR3 has 16 amino acids. The V and J ends lost 0 bases and 5 bases respectively, with 14 bases between them. CDR3 region: CASSLALGIGDNEQFF. The CDR3 region has the DNA TGTGCCAGCAGCTTAGCGCTGGGGATAGGCGACAATGAGCAGTTCTTC.

The gene calls are TRBV9 and TRBJ2-1; 7 bases match TRBD2. The length of the CDR3 is 16 residues. V shed 0 bases and J 0 bases; nucleotides not matched to a gene: 3. The germline V gene has CDR1 SGDLS and CDR2 YYNGEE. Written as DNA, the CDR3 is TGTGCCAGCAGCGTAGAGGGCGGGGGCTCCTACAATGAGCAGTTCTTC. Protein product: CASSVEGGGSYNEQFF. Full variable domain (rest looked up from reference TRBV9 and TRBJ2-1): DSGVTQTPKHLITATGQRVTLRCSPRSGDLSVYWYQQSLDQGLQFLIQYYNGEERAKGNILERFSAQQFPDLHSELNLSSLELGDSALYFCASSVEGGGSYNEQFFGPGTRLTVL.

The chain has TRBV28 and TRBJ1-2, with D possibly TRBD1 on 5 matching bases. V was clipped by 8 bases and J by 8 bases, with 21 bases between them. The CDR3 has 14 amino acids. The germline CDR1 and CDR2 sequences are MDHEN and SYDVKM. The DNA for the CDR3 is TGTGCCAGCGCCCTGCAAAGAGGGGATGGCGGCTACACCTTC. Translation: CASALQRGDGGYTF.

J is TRBJ1-6 and V is TRBV4-2, with TRBD1 matching 10 bases. Trimming took 0 bases from V and 10 from J; bases not matched to a gene: 6. Germline assignment: CDR1 LGHNA and CDR2 YNFKEQ. This CDR3 region has 16 residues. Written as DNA, the CDR3 is TGTGCCAGCAGCCAAGATCCCGGGACAGGGGAGTCACCCCTCCACTTT. Amino acids: CASSQDPGTGESPLHF.

The V and J genes are TRBV28 and TRBJ2-3; weak D call: TRBD1 (6 bases). Germline loops: CDR1 MDHEN, CDR2 SYDVKM. This CDR3 has 16 residues. V shed 6 bases and J shed 0 bases, with 16 bases lying between them. In DNA, the CDR3 is TGTGCCAGCAGGACGCAACAGGGTCGTAGCACAGATACGCAGTATTTT. As protein: CASRTQQGRSTDTQYF.

This rearrangement joins TRBV7-9 to TRBJ2-3; no firm D call. The V gene lost 4 bases and the J gene lost 2 bases, with 4 bases spanning the gap. Germline assignment: CDR1 SEHNR and CDR2 FQNEAQ (reference sequence). The CDR3 contains 12 residues. CDR3 protein: CASSWDTDTQYF. The CDR3 coding sequence is TGTGCCAGCAGCTGGGACACAGATACGCAGTATTTT.

The chain joins TRBV10-3 to TRBJ1-2, with TRBD1 as a possible D gene (6 bases). In germline, CDR1 is ENHRY, CDR2 SYGVKD. The CDR3 consists of 12 residues. V lost 7 bases and J lost 7, with 13 bases in between. CDR3 DNA: TGTGCCATCACCACGGGACACCCTGGCTACACCTTC. Encoded protein: CAITTGHPGYTF.